One and the same sample provided the 28 T cell receptor beta chains below, sequenced in a study of T-cell memory formation after mild COVID-19. Using its own MiXCR run on the 5' RACE reads, TCRdb lists one record per CDR3 protein. The sample contains a few hundred thousand distinct CDR3 sequences, roughly 8.2% of which appear only once. Sequencing used PBMCs or a T cell subset sorted from them (not recorded which). These receptors were obtained from a man between 18 and 35 years old who had mild COVID-19 (a few samples of this study predate the infection). Cell type and time point are not known.

This clonotype appeared a few times. The chain recombines TRBV4-2 with TRBJ1-2, with 9 bases aligning to TRBD1. This CDR3 spans 15 amino acids. Germline trimming cut 5 bases from V and 0 bases from J; bases unmatched to any gene: 4. Per germline, CDR1 LGHNA and CDR2 YNFKEQ. The CDR3 region is CASSRQGGTNYGYTF. CDR3 coding DNA: TGTGCCAGCAGCAGACAGGGGGGGACTAACTATGGCTACACCTTC.

This clonotype was seen only once. One junction end disagrees with the germline gene, perhaps due to a read error. For the CDR3, the DNA is TGTGCCACCGGTGACCCCAGCAATGAGCAGTTCTTC. Its translation: CATGDPSNEQFF. This chain uses TRBV24-1 with TRBJ2-1; D uncertain. This CDR3 is built from 12 residues. The V gene's germline CDR1 is KGHDR and CDR2 SFDVKD.

The gene calls are TRBV4-3 and TRBJ1-2; D gene unclear. There are 16 residues in the CDR3. The ends were cut back, 0 bases at V and 2 bases at J, with 13 bases in the middle. Germline CDR1 reads LGHNA; CDR2 reads YSLEER. The CDR3 DNA sequence: TGCGCCAGCAGCCAAGAACGAACGACACCCAACTATGGCTACACCTTC. It translates to CASSQERTTPNYGYTF.

The chain recombines TRBV20-1 with TRBJ2-2; 9 bases agree with TRBD2. The J segment lost 0 bases and the V segment lost 1 base, leaving 6 bases of the junction unmatched. This CDR3 has 17 amino acids. Germline loops: CDR1 DFQATT, CDR2 SNEGSKA (reference sequence). The CDR3 loop reads CSARGGGRASNTGELFF. The CDR3, as DNA: TGCAGTGCTAGAGGGGGCGGGAGGGCCTCGAACACCGGGGAGCTGTTTTTT.

This clonotype was seen repeatedly, ten times or more. This chain links TRBV12-3 or TRBV12-4 with TRBJ1-5; tentative D call: TRBD1 (5 bases). CDR3 length: 14 residues. V lost 3 bases and J lost 9, with 15 bases in between. The CDR3 DNA reads as TGTGCCAGCAGTTTGGGGGTAGAGTTTTGGCCCCAGCATTTT. It encodes CASSLGVEFWPQHF.

The chain joins TRBV20-1 to TRBJ1-2; maybe TRBD1 (6 bases). There are 14 residues in the CDR3. V was cut by 6 bases and J by 0 bases, with 14 bases left in between. In germline, CDR1 is DFQATT, CDR2 SNEGSKA (reference sequence). CDR3 loop: CSAGEGQPNYGYTF. In DNA, the CDR3 is TGCAGTGCCGGGGAAGGACAGCCTAACTATGGCTACACCTTC.

The rearrangement links TRBV4-1 to TRBJ2-7, with D tentatively TRBD1 or TRBD2 (6 bases each). The germline V gene encodes CDR1 MGHRA and CDR2 YSYEKL. V gave up 4 bases and J gave up 7 bases, with 17 bases separating them. The CDR3 sequence is 14 residues long. The CDR3 protein is CASSPMAEGGEQYF. As DNA, the CDR3 is TGCGCCAGCAGCCCTATGGCCGAGGGGGGAGAGCAGTACTTC.

The chain carries TRBV10-3 and TRBJ2-7; no clear D gene. V was trimmed by 4 bases and J by 5 bases, leaving 9 bases between them. Germline V gene lookup returns CDR1 ENHRY and CDR2 SYGVKD. This CDR3 comprises 12 residues. The CDR3 protein is CAISGGVNEQYF. The CDR3 DNA reads TGTGCCATCAGTGGTGGGGTCAACGAGCAGTACTTC.

The rearrangement links TRBV4-2 to TRBJ1-5; 7 bases map to TRBD1. The ends lost 0 bases at V and 5 bases at J; junction bases unmatched: 4. The CDR3 covers 15 residues. The germline CDR1 and CDR2 sequences are LGHNA and YNFKEQ. The CDR3 reads CASSQEQTGYQPQHF. Here the CDR3 DNA reads TGTGCCAGCAGCCAAGAGCAGACAGGGTATCAGCCCCAGCATTTT.

This clonotype has a handful of counts. DNA for the CDR3: TGTGCCAGCAGCCAATTACGCAGGGGGCATAAGGACTACGAGCAGTACTTC. Encoded protein: CASSQLRRGHKDYEQYF. J is TRBJ2-7 and V is TRBV4-2, with 8 nucleotides matching TRBD1. CDR3 length: 17 residues. Germline CDR1 LGHNA, CDR2 YNFKEQ. V shed 2 bases and J 3 bases; nucleotides not matched to a gene: 12.

This clonotype was seen only a few times. The chain links TRBV28 to TRBJ1-1; no clear D gene. Germline CDR1 and CDR2: MDHEN and SYDVKM. V was clipped by 4 bases and J by 3 bases, with 18 bases between them. The CDR3 sequence is 16 residues long. This CDR3 is CASSSPSFGGYTEAFF. The CDR3 coding sequence is TGTGCCAGCAGTTCCCCTTCCTTTGGCGGATACACTGAAGCTTTCTTT.

J is TRBJ1-6 and V is TRBV6-2 or TRBV6-3; weak D call: TRBD1 (5 bases). The CDR3 is 12 residues long. Germline CDR1 MNHEY, CDR2 SVGEGT. The V end lost 8 bases, the J end lost 5 bases, and 7 bases lay between the germline ends. CDR3 loop: CASVDNNSPLHF. CDR3 nucleotide sequence: TGTGCCAGCGTGGACAATAATTCACCCCTCCACTTT.

This clonotype has only a few counts. This rearrangement joins TRBV12-3 or TRBV12-4 to TRBJ1-5; D perhaps matches TRBD1 (5 bases). The CDR3 length is 16 residues. The V and J ends lost 5 bases and 3 bases respectively, with 17 bases between them. The CDR3 reads CASSQIVWGDNQPQHF. CDR3 nucleotide sequence: TGTGCCAGCAGTCAAATCGTGTGGGGCGACAATCAGCCCCAGCATTTT.

The V and J genes are TRBV4-2 and TRBJ1-3; D ambiguous. With 1 base removed from V and 0 bases from J, the gap between germline ends came to 10 bases. The CDR3 spans 16 residues. Per germline, CDR1 LGHNA and CDR2 YNFKEQ. CDR3 in amino acids: CASSQAAGSSGNTIYF. As DNA, the CDR3 is TGTGCCAGCAGCCAAGCGGCAGGCAGCTCTGGAAACACCATATATTTT.

This clonotype appeared a few times. This rearrangement joins TRBV15 to TRBJ2-3, with D possibly matching TRBD2 (5 bases). V lost 5 bases and J lost 5, with 14 bases in between. CDR3 size: 14 residues. Germline V CDR1 and CDR2: LNHNV, YYDKDF (reference sequence). In DNA form, the CDR3 reads TGTGCCACCAGCCCCGGGCGGGCGGAAGATACGCAGTATTTT. Its protein is CATSPGRAEDTQYF.

V is TRBV20-1 and J is TRBJ1-1; D is unresolved. The CDR3 extends over 14 amino acids. CDR1 DFQATT and CDR2 SNEGSKA come from the germline V gene (reference sequence). The V and J ends lost 5 bases and 5 bases respectively, with 18 bases between them. The CDR3 protein is CSAWNRGERTEAFF. The CDR3 bases are TGCAGTGCTTGGAATCGAGGCGAACGTACTGAAGCTTTCTTT.

V usage is TRBV12-3 or TRBV12-4 and J usage is TRBJ2-3; 12 bases are shared with TRBD2. CDR3 size: 19 residues. J gave up 3 bases and V 6 bases, and 16 bases lay outside the gene matches. CDR3: CASRPHRLAGAPATDTQYF. The CDR3 DNA is TGTGCCAGCAGACCCCATCGACTAGCGGGGGCCCCCGCGACAGATACGCAGTATTTT.

Ten or more counts support this clonotype. The chain employs TRBV5-1 and TRBJ2-5; 11 bases match TRBD2. V shed 5 bases and J 5 bases; nucleotides not matched to a gene: 5. The CDR3 runs 14 residues. The germline V gene encodes CDR1 SGHRS and CDR2 YFSETQ. The CDR3 coding sequence is TGCGCCAGCAGTTCTACTAGCGGGGGTGAGACCCAGTACTTC. Amino acid sequence: CASSSTSGGETQYF.

On this clonotype: A much larger clone differs by one base, so this may be a read error. The chain uses TRBV7-3 and TRBJ2-3, with TRBD1 matching 8 bases. The CDR3 is 18 amino acids. Germline CDR1 reads SGHTA; CDR2 reads FQGTGA. With V trimmed by 5 bases and J by 5 bases, 18 bases remained unmatched. CDR3 sequence (DNA): TGTGCCAGCAGCCTCCGCGTGACAGGGGACCGCCGTGGAGATACGCAGTATTTT. Translated: CASSLRVTGDRRGDTQYF.

This clonotype was seen only a few times. The chain recombines TRBV20-1 with TRBJ2-1; unclear D gene. Germline V lookup: CDR1 DFQATT, CDR2 SNEGSKA (reference sequence). Trimming took 4 bases from V and 6 from J, leaving 10 bases between them. CDR3 length: 12 residues. CDR3 coding DNA: TGCAGTGCTATCACTCCAGCCAATGAGCAGTTCTTC. Translated: CSAITPANEQFF.

V usage is TRBV27 and J usage is TRBJ2-7, with D possibly being TRBD2 (5 bases). Germline V gene lookup returns CDR1 MNHEY and CDR2 SMNVEV (reference sequence). The CDR3 length is 14 residues. The V end lost 3 bases, the J end lost 0 bases, and 9 bases lay between the germline ends. This CDR3 is CASSFRGYSYEQYF. CDR3 nucleotide sequence: TGTGCCAGCAGTTTCCGGGGTTACTCCTACGAGCAGTACTTC.

A few counts support this clonotype. This chain links TRBV29-1 with TRBJ2-1; tentatively, D is TRBD2 (5 bases). The CDR3 has 12 amino acids. V was cut by 7 bases and J by 3 bases, with 10 bases left in between. Germline CDR1 and CDR2: SQVTM and ANQGSEA. The CDR3 reads CSARDLYNEQFF. CDR3 bases: TGCAGCGCCCGGGATCTCTACAATGAGCAGTTCTTC.

This clonotype was observed a handful of times. V usage is TRBV12-3 or TRBV12-4 and J usage is TRBJ2-3; 9 bases are a match to TRBD1. V shed 6 bases and J 1 base; nucleotides not matched to a gene: 11. The CDR3 spans 17 residues. CDR3 sequence (DNA): TGTGCCAGCAGAGGGACAGGGATGTTCAAAGGCACAGATACGCAGTATTTT. Protein sequence: CASRGTGMFKGTDTQYF.

The rearrangement links TRBV30 to TRBJ1-2; D is perhaps TRBD1 (6 bases). The CDR3 consists of 13 residues. CDR1 is GTSNPN and CDR2 is SVGIG in the germline V gene (reference sequence). V gave up 0 bases and J gave up 5 bases, with 10 bases separating them. The CDR3: CAWSVQGIYGYTF. The CDR3 nucleotides read TGTGCCTGGAGTGTACAGGGAATATATGGCTACACCTTC.

This clonotype was counted a few times. The gene calls are TRBV7-2 and TRBJ1-2; maybe TRBD1 (5 bases). The CDR3 runs to 14 residues. The germline V gene has CDR1 SGHTA and CDR2 FQGNSA. Trimming took off 7 bases at V and 2 bases at J, with 14 bases between the two ends. The CDR3 loop is CASTTAGRNYGYTF. The CDR3 coding sequence is TGTGCCAGCACCACCGCGGGGCGCAACTATGGCTACACCTTC.

This clonotype showed up just a few times. The genes are TRBV29-1 and TRBJ1-6; the D gene is possibly TRBD1 (6 bases). Trimming left V 5 bases short and J 8 bases short, with 13 bases between. This CDR3 contains 13 residues. Germline V lookup: CDR1 SQVTM, CDR2 ANQGSEA. CDR3 amino acids: CSVTQGSDSPLHF. The CDR3 DNA sequence: TGCAGCGTTACTCAGGGGAGCGATTCACCCCTCCACTTT.

This clonotype turned up a few times. The chain links TRBV5-4 to TRBJ2-2, with a possible D match to TRBD1 (6 bases). Trimming removed 7 bases at V and 7 bases at J, with 20 bases between. Germline-derived CDR1 and CDR2 are SGHNT and YYREEE (reference sequence). This CDR3 spans 15 amino acids. The CDR3 reads CASHVRGTNLGELFF. The CDR3 DNA reads as TGTGCCAGCCACGTCAGGGGCACTAACCTCGGGGAGCTGTTTTTT.

The chain combines TRBV5-1 with TRBJ1-1; D uncertain. There are 15 residues in the CDR3. The germline gives CDR1 SGHRS, CDR2 YFSETQ. V lost 5 bases and J lost 3, with 17 bases in between. The CDR3 is CASSPGSRVDTEAFF. For the CDR3, the DNA is TGCGCCAGCAGTCCGGGGAGCCGGGTGGACACTGAAGCTTTCTTT.